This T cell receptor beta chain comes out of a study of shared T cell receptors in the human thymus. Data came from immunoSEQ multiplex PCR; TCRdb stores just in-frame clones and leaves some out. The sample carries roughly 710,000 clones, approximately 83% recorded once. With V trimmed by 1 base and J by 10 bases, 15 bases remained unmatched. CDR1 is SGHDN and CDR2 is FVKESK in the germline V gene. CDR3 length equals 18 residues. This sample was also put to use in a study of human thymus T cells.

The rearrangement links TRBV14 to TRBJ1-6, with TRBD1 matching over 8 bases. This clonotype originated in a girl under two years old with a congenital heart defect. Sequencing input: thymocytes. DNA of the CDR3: TGTGCCAGCAGCCAAGGCTCCCAGGACAGGGCAACGGGCTCACCCCTCCACTTT. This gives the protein CASSQGSQDRATGSPLHF.